This TCR beta chain is from a study of a mutant IDH1 vaccine in newly diagnosed glioma. The wider study: Vaccination was launched 4-6 weeks after radiotherapy alone, or with temozolomide cycles. Averaging roughly 40 years of age, treated patients were about 60% male and approximately 40% female. Previous care, which was radiotherapy, temozolomide, or both, most often involved both.

Findings and limits, study-wide: Of all patients, roughly 93% showed vaccine-induced immune responses.

Produced via immunoSEQ multiplex PCR; TCRdb's table is partial and in-frame only. The table shows approximately 26,000 clones, with around 89% occurring only once. Time point denoted: week 5, during vaccination. Topical imiquimod was applied with each vaccine dose, which held 300 ug of mutant IDH1 20-mer peptide. This clone was seen a few times. Antigen specificity is unknown. The clonotype originates from a man younger than 30 with glioma. The source material was PBMCs, sampled from a glioma patient whose treatment included an IDH1 peptide vaccine.

CDR3 DNA: TGCGCCAGCAGCCGACTAGCGGGAGGATTCAATGAGCAGTTCTTC. This translates into CASSRLAGGFNEQFF. This rearrangement joins TRBV4-1 to TRBJ2-1; 13 nucleotides align to TRBD2. V shed 4 bases, J shed 6 bases, and the junction held 3 bases outside the gene matches. The CDR3 consists of 15 residues. In germline, CDR1 is MGHRA, CDR2 YSYEKL.